This TCR beta chain was sequenced for a study of blood T cell repertoires in COVID-19. Study summary: The origin of the acute and convalescent COVID-19 samples was the United States, Italy and Spain. Sources were T cells, B-cell-depleted T cells, or PBMCs; the material itself was cDNA or gDNA.

Profiling relied on immunoSEQ multiplex PCR, and the TCRdb table lists in-frame clones only, not all of them. The sample holds fewer than 300,000 clones; roughly 80% are singletons and the top ten take more than 4%. Trimming removed 3 bases at V and 3 bases at J, with 5 bases between. The CDR3 length is 12 residues. CDR1 and CDR2 from the germline V gene are SGHAT and FQNNGV. Adults between roughly 18 and 95 years of age took part from about two dozen US areas. The V gene is TRBV11-2, the J gene TRBJ1-1; D gene uncertain. The receptor's source is a man in his forties who had been exposed to COVID-19. What was sequenced was PBMCs or T cells enriched from blood (not recorded which). The CDR3 spells CASSFGDTEAFF. CDR3 in DNA: TGTGCCAGCAGCTTTGGAGACACTGAAGCTTTCTTT. The full variable domain, its missing parts supplied by reference TRBV11-2 and TRBJ1-1, is EAGVAQSPRYKIIEKRQSVAFWCNPISGHATLYWYQQILGQGPKLLIQFQNNGVVDDSQLPKDRFSAERLKGVDSTLKIQPAKLEDSAVYLCASSFGDTEAFFGQGTRLTVV.